This T cell receptor (beta chain) appears in the sequencing data of a study of glioma-infiltrating T cells. In this sample, this clonotype turned up many times. Its target is not known. TCR alpha and beta CDR3 regions were amplified from RNA using iRepertoire nested multiplex PCR. For one-step reverse transcription and amplification, about 90-450 ng of tissue mRNA or PBMC total RNA was used. TCRdb called the multiplex PCR reads again in MiXCR, with one record for every CDR3 protein. The sample gives around 97,000 distinct CDR3 sequences, roughly 30% of which show up once; roughly 46% is in the top ten. Germline V gene data show CDR1 as DFQATT and CDR2 as SNEGSKA (reference sequence). CDR3 length: 15 residues. V dropped 5 bases and J dropped 1; count of bases not matched to a gene: 9. General study points: CDR3 overlap between tissue and blood was very small. Non-neoplastic patients had below-expected tissue-blood divergence, while all gliomas exceeded expectation.

The V and J genes are TRBV20-1 and TRBJ2-3; 7 bases fit TRBD2. The sequence was obtained from a human donor with low-grade glioma or glioblastoma, undergoing nonglioma brain surgery, or in good health (not recorded which). The sample was glioma tissue, nonneoplastic brain tissue, or PBMCs (not recorded which). The CDR3 protein is CSADPLRGGTDTQYF. CDR3 sequence (DNA): TGCAGTGCTGACCCCCTTCGGGGGGGCACAGATACGCAGTATTTT.